The 32 T cell receptor beta chains below all came from one sample that was sequenced in a study of CD8+ T cells in alopecia areata (dated by TCRdb to between 2018 and 2020). The library was prepared using the immunoSEQ multiplex PCR assay. RNA was extracted from all samples and reverse transcribed into cDNA, which served as template for TCR sequencing. Not all clones reach the TCRdb copy of this immuneACCESS table, which keeps in-frame sequences only. Checked studies attribute under half of the gap to unresolved V genes and leave the rest unexplained. Within this sample are 95,000 to 120,000 clones, with almost 60% of them counted one time only. The ten biggest clones cover 20% to 25% of the sample. Input material: CD8+ T cells sorted from blood. These receptors were collected from a human donor in good health.

This chain joins TRBV7-3 and TRBJ1-1, with D unclear. Trimming pared 3 bases from V and 4 bases from J, leaving 12 bases between. The CDR3 consists of 14 residues. The germline CDR1 and CDR2 sequences are SGHTA and FQGTGA. CDR3 protein: CASSFPRISTEAFF. CDR3 in DNA: TGTGCCAGCAGCTTCCCCAGGATATCCACTGAAGCTTTCTTT.

This clone has just a few counts. The CDR3 DNA is TGTGCCTGGATACAGGGTTCTGACAATGAGCAGTTCTTC. Translated: CAWIQGSDNEQFF. This chain links TRBV30 with TRBJ2-1, with a possible D match to TRBD1 (6 bases). CDR1 GTSNPN and CDR2 SVGIG come from the germline V gene (reference sequence). The CDR3 runs 13 residues. V dropped 4 bases and J dropped 5 bases, with 12 bases sitting between them.

The V gene is TRBV11-1, the J gene TRBJ1-1; D ambiguous. In germline, CDR1 is SGHAT, CDR2 FQDESV (reference sequence). V was cut by 2 bases and J by 7 bases, with 11 bases left in between. This CDR3 is 13 amino acids long. CDR3 sequence (DNA): TGTGCCAGCAGCTTAAGGGTGCAACATGAAGCTTTCTTT. Its translation is CASSLRVQHEAFF.

V is TRBV7-9 and J is TRBJ1-2; 8 bases align to TRBD1. The V and J ends lost 4 bases and 4 bases, in that order; junction bases with no gene match: 5. CDR3 size: 14 residues. Per germline, CDR1 SEHNR and CDR2 FQNEAQ (reference sequence). This CDR3 is CASSYTGGSYGYTF. The CDR3 DNA follows: TGTGCCAGCAGCTACACAGGGGGATCCTATGGCTACACCTTC.

V and J are TRBV2 and TRBJ2-7, with D maybe TRBD2 (6 bases). V was trimmed by 8 bases and J by 0 bases, leaving 17 bases between them. Germline-derived CDR1 and CDR2 are SNHLY and FYNNEI. The CDR3 covers 15 residues. The CDR3: CASLLFRDFSYEQYF. As DNA, the CDR3 is TGTGCCAGCTTATTATTCCGGGACTTCTCCTACGAGCAGTACTTC.

This clone has only a few counts. The chain carries TRBV7-8 and TRBJ2-2; a weak D match, TRBD2 (6 bases). The CDR3 is 15 amino acids. The V and J ends lost 5 bases and 3 bases respectively, with 13 bases between them. Germline CDR1 reads SGHVS; CDR2 reads FQNEAQ. CDR3 amino acids: CASSPGGRYTGELFF. CDR3 bases: TGTGCCAGCAGCCCCGGGGGACGGTACACCGGGGAGCTGTTTTTT.

This rearrangement joins TRBV28 to TRBJ2-7; D uncertain. The CDR3 runs to 14 residues. V lost 5 bases and J 2 bases, leaving 13 bases between the germline ends. CDR1 and CDR2 from the germline V gene are MDHEN and SYDVKM. The CDR3 loop reads CASSLGHRTYEQYF. In DNA, the CDR3 is TGTGCCAGCAGTCTCGGGCACAGAACCTACGAGCAGTACTTC.

The rearrangement links TRBV13 to TRBJ2-7; D is uncertain. CDR1 is PRHDT and CDR2 is FYEKMQ in the germline V gene (reference sequence). V lost 1 base, J lost 3 bases, and 10 bases lay in between. The CDR3 totals 14 residues. CDR3 bases: TGTGCCAGCAGCTTAGTTCCCAAGGGCTACGAGCAGTACTTC. Translating gives CASSLVPKGYEQYF.

The chain recombines TRBV5-1 with TRBJ1-2; perhaps TRBD1 as D (5 bases). V lost 4 bases and J lost 5, with 21 bases in between. The V gene's germline CDR1 is SGHRS and CDR2 YFSETQ. This CDR3 comprises 16 residues. CDR3 coding DNA: TGCGCCAGCAGCCTGTCCGGGACGTATGTCAATTATGGCTACACCTTC. It codes for CASSLSGTYVNYGYTF. Supplemented by reference TRBV5-1 and TRBJ1-2, the full variable domain reads KAGVTQTPRYLIKTRGQQVTLSCSPISGHRSVSWYQQTPGQGLQFLFEYFSETQRNKGNFPGRFSGRQFSNSRSEMNVSTLELGDSALYLCASSLSGTYVNYGYTFGSGTRLTVV.

This clone came up a few times. The rearrangement links TRBV9 to TRBJ1-1; no firm D call. The CDR3 consists of 13 residues. Trimming left V 0 bases short and J 12 bases short, with 15 bases between. CDR1 is SGDLS, CDR2 YYNGEE, per germline. The CDR3 sequence: CASSVDRHQNPFF. The CDR3 nucleotides are TGTGCCAGCAGCGTAGACCGGCATCAGAATCCTTTCTTT.

The table lists this clone with a few counts. This chain links TRBV13 with TRBJ2-7, with a weak D call TRBD2 (6 bases). The CDR3 is 13 amino acids. V lost 6 bases and J 6 bases, leaving 15 bases between the germline ends. Germline V gene sequence: CDR1 PRHDT, CDR2 FYEKMQ (reference sequence). CDR3 in DNA: TGTGCCAGCAGTCGAGACCGGGGGTTCGAGCAGTACTTC. This translates into CASSRDRGFEQYF.

The chain combines TRBV30 with TRBJ1-5; D unresolved. Germline V gives CDR1 GTSNPN, CDR2 SVGIG (reference sequence). This CDR3 has 15 amino acids. V was shortened by 0 bases and J by 8 bases, with 17 bases between the two germline ends. The CDR3 here is CAWSVQAGPFEPQHF. CDR3 DNA: TGTGCCTGGAGTGTACAAGCAGGCCCCTTTGAGCCCCAGCATTTT.

V gene TRBV6-6 combines with J gene TRBJ2-7; TRBD2 is a possible D gene (6 bases). CDR1 is MNHNY and CDR2 is SVGAGI in the germline V gene (reference sequence). V was pared by 7 bases and J by 2 bases, with 9 bases between. The CDR3 is made up of 12 amino acids. The CDR3 loop reads CASTGLAYEQYF. The CDR3 coding sequence is TGTGCCAGCACGGGACTCGCCTACGAGCAGTACTTC.

V usage is TRBV14 and J usage is TRBJ2-7; TRBD1 is a possible D gene (6 bases). Germline V CDR1 and CDR2: SGHDN, FVKESK. The CDR3 consists of 15 residues. The ends were cut back, 5 bases at V and 3 bases at J, with 17 bases in the middle. Written as DNA, the CDR3 is TGTGCCAGCAGCGCCAGGGGTAAACGGCACTACGAGCAGTACTTC. This translates into CASSARGKRHYEQYF.

On this clone: This sample also contains other DNA sequences that code for the same CDR3. The V and J genes are TRBV13 and TRBJ1-2; D is unresolved. From germline, CDR1 is PRHDT and CDR2 FYEKMQ (reference sequence). V lost 0 bases and J 2 bases, leaving 4 bases between the germline ends. The CDR3 extends over 13 amino acids. The CDR3 DNA sequence: TGTGCCAGCAGCTTAGGTGGGAACTATGGCTACACCTTC. Its translation: CASSLGGNYGYTF.

This chain links TRBV5-5 with TRBJ2-6, with D perhaps being TRBD1 or TRBD2 (5 bases each). The V gene lost 4 bases and the J gene lost 4 bases, with 12 bases spanning the gap. Germline V gene lookup returns CDR1 SGHKS and CDR2 YYEKEE (reference sequence). The CDR3 is 15 residues long. The CDR3 here is CASSLQGDGANVLTF. CDR3 DNA: TGTGCCAGCAGCCTCCAGGGAGACGGGGCCAACGTCCTGACTTTC.

This clone was counted only a few times. The V call is TRBV28, the J call TRBJ1-4; 9 bases are a match to TRBD1. V lost 4 bases, J lost 7 bases, and 7 bases stayed unmatched. CDR3 size: 15 residues. Germline V gene sequence: CDR1 MDHEN, CDR2 SYDVKM. CDR3 in amino acids: CASSSPTGGGEKLFF. The CDR3 nucleotides are TGTGCCAGCAGTTCCCCCACAGGGGGCGGTGAAAAACTGTTTTTT.

About this clone itself: The junction does not match germline at one end; this may be a read error. The chain joins TRBV7-7 to TRBJ2-5; 9 nucleotides line up with TRBD1. The CDR3 runs 14 residues. Germline V lookup: CDR1 SSHAT, CDR2 FNYEAQ (reference sequence). CDR3 loop: CASSPWTGEETQYF. DNA for the CDR3: TGTGCTAGCAGCCCGTGGACAGGGGAAGAGACCCAGTACTTC.

This sequence joins TRBV29-1 and TRBJ2-2; TRBD2 agrees at 9 bases. The CDR3 sequence is 15 residues long. Germline loops: CDR1 SQVTM, CDR2 ANQGSEA. V trimming: 2 bases; J trimming: 7 bases; junction bases outside the gene matches: 8. In DNA form, the CDR3 reads TGCAGCGTTGAATTCGCGGGGGGGCCGAACGGGGAGCTGTTTTTT. Its translation is CSVEFAGGPNGELFF.

V usage is TRBV5-6 and J usage is TRBJ2-3; TRBD2 matches at 9 bases. This CDR3 region has 15 residues. The J segment lost 1 base and the V segment lost 0 bases, leaving 0 bases of the junction unmatched. Germline CDR1 and CDR2: SGHDT and YYEEEE. In DNA form, the CDR3 reads TGTGCCAGCAGCTTGGTAGCGGGAGGCACAGATACGCAGTATTTT. Encoded protein: CASSLVAGGTDTQYF.

This clone was observed a few times. V is TRBV7-9 and J is TRBJ2-3, with 8 bases that match TRBD2. Germline V gene lookup returns CDR1 SEHNR and CDR2 FQNEAQ (reference sequence). Losses at the gene ends were 8 bases for V and 2 bases for J; bases not matched to a gene: 15. The CDR3 length is 17 residues. The CDR3 loop reads CASVLAGAGGPTDTQYF. The CDR3 nucleotides are TGTGCCAGCGTCTTGGCGGGGGCGGGGGGCCCCACAGATACGCAGTATTTT.

This chain uses TRBV6-6 with TRBJ1-4; D not certain. Germline values: CDR1 MNHNY, CDR2 SVGAGI (reference sequence). V dropped 6 bases and J dropped 7 bases, with 9 bases sitting between them. The CDR3 spans 12 residues. The CDR3 reads CASRGSGEKLFF. The CDR3, as DNA: TGTGCCAGCAGGGGTAGCGGTGAAAAACTGTTTTTT.

V usage is TRBV15 and J usage is TRBJ2-6, with unresolved D. The germline CDR1 and CDR2 sequences are LNHNV and YYDKDF (reference sequence). The V end was cut by 1 base, the J end by 2 bases, with 12 bases between. The length of the CDR3 is 17 residues. CDR3 DNA: TGTGCCACCAGCAGAGTCCCGGGTTCGGCTGGGGCCAACGTCCTGACTTTC. It yields the protein CATSRVPGSAGANVLTF.

This clone was picked up a small number of times. The chain carries TRBV30 and TRBJ2-2; 7 bases agree with TRBD1. Germline lookup yields CDR1 GTSNPN and CDR2 SVGIG (reference sequence). The ends lost 3 bases at V and 1 base at J; junction bases unmatched: 14. There are 18 residues in the CDR3. Here the CDR3 reads CAWSTGEPEAQNTGELFF. CDR3 coding DNA: TGTGCCTGGAGCACAGGGGAGCCTGAGGCTCAGAACACCGGGGAGCTGTTTTTT.

The rearrangement uses TRBV2 and TRBJ2-2; D remains unclear. The CDR3 is 11 amino acids. Germline-derived CDR1 and CDR2 are SNHLY and FYNNEI. V lost 4 bases to trimming and J lost 15 bases, with 12 bases between them. The CDR3 loop is CASSAFEEMFF. DNA of the CDR3: TGTGCCAGCAGTGCATTCGAAGAAATGTTTTTT.

The rearrangement uses TRBV7-4 and TRBJ2-7, with no clear D. V was clipped by 7 bases and J by 6 bases, with 28 bases between them. The germline V gene has CDR1 SGHVT and CDR2 SQSDAQ. The CDR3 covers 17 residues. The CDR3, as DNA: TGTGCCAGCAACCCGGGCAGGATCTCAGTCCCCGCTGGCGAGCAGTACTTC. Amino acids: CASNPGRISVPAGEQYF.

This sequence joins TRBV7-9 and TRBJ1-1, with D possibly TRBD1 on 6 matching bases. CDR1 and CDR2 from the germline V gene are SEHNR and FQNEAQ (reference sequence). Trimming took off 6 bases at V and 5 bases at J, with 10 bases between the two ends. This CDR3 is 12 amino acids long. The CDR3 nucleotides are TGTGCCAGCAGGTATGGACAGACTGAAGCTTTCTTT. Its translation: CASRYGQTEAFF. The entire variable domain, with the rest obtained from reference TRBV7-9 and TRBJ1-1, is as follows: DTGVSQNPRHKITKRGQNVTFRCDPISEHNRLYWYRQTLGQGPEFLTYFQNEAQLEKSRLLSDRFSAERPKGSFSTLEIQRTEQGDSAMYLCASRYGQTEAFFGQGTRLTVV.

The chain carries TRBV28 and TRBJ1-2, with D possibly TRBD1 on 5 matching bases. Germline V lookup: CDR1 MDHEN, CDR2 SYDVKM. The CDR3 length is 13 residues. Trimming removed 5 bases from V and 4 bases from J, with 11 bases in between. DNA for the CDR3: TGTGCCAGCAGTCTCCAGGGTATCTATGGCTACACCTTC. It encodes CASSLQGIYGYTF.

The chain has TRBV6-1 and TRBJ1-5; D might be TRBD1 (6 bases). The germline gives CDR1 MNHNS, CDR2 SASEGT. This CDR3 contains 13 residues. Trimming removed 10 bases from V and 4 bases from J, with 14 bases in between. CDR3 sequence reads: CAIGGPGNQPQHF. In DNA, the CDR3 is TGTGCCATAGGGGGACCAGGGAATCAGCCCCAGCATTTT.

The V and J genes are TRBV4-1 and TRBJ2-1, with D perhaps matching TRBD1 (5 bases). CDR3 length: 15 residues. V gave up 4 bases and J gave up 0 bases, with 10 bases separating them. Germline V gene data show CDR1 as MGHRA and CDR2 as YSYEKL. The DNA for the CDR3 is TGCGCCAGCAGCCGGACAAGTAGCTCCTACAATGAGCAGTTCTTC. Translating it yields CASSRTSSSYNEQFF.

The genes are TRBV19 and TRBJ2-2; D unresolved. Trimming removed 10 bases at V and 1 base at J, with 10 bases between. The CDR3 contains 13 residues. The germline V gene encodes CDR1 LNHDA and CDR2 SQIVND (reference sequence). CDR3: CATSYGNTGELFF. The DNA for the CDR3 is TGTGCCACCTCATATGGGAACACCGGGGAGCTGTTTTTT.

The V call is TRBV5-1, the J call TRBJ2-7; unclear D gene. Trimming removed 0 bases from V and 1 base from J, with 11 bases in between. The CDR3 runs 15 residues. From germline, CDR1 is SGHRS and CDR2 YFSETQ. Written as DNA, the CDR3 is TGCGCCAGCAGCTTGGGTGTGTTCGTATCCTACGAGCAGTACTTC. Amino acid sequence: CASSLGVFVSYEQYF.